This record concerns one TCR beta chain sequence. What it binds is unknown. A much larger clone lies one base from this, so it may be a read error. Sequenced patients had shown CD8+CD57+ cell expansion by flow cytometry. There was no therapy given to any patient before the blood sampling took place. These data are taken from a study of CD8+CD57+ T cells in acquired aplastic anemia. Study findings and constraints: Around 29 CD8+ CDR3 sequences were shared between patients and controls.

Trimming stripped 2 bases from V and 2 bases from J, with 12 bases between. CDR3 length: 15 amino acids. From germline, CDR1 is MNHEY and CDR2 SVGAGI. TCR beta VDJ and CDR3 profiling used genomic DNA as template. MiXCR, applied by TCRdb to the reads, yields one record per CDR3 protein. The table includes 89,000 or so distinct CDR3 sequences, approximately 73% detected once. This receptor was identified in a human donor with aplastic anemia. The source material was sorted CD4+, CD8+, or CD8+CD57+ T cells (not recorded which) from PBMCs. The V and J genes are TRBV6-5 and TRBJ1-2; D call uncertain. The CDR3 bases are TGTGCCAGCAGTTACCATGTCGGCACCAACTATGGCTACACCTTC. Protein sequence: CASSYHVGTNYGYTF.